This T cell receptor beta chain originates from a study of cytotoxic CD8 clonotypes in ibrutinib-treated CLL. The study, taken as a whole, reports: The study found public clonotypes uncommon, contracting or stable on treatment.

Of note for this clone: Antigen: not known.

Germline CDR1 reads SQVTM; CDR2 reads ANQGSEA. There are 12 residues in the CDR3. Trimming removed 7 bases at V and 5 bases at J, with 15 bases between. TCRdb keeps only in-frame clones here, not all; method: immunoSEQ multiplex PCR. The sample has approximately 190,000 clones, roughly three quarters seen once. The sequenced sample was PBMCs, obtained after 12 months of ibrutinib treatment. The rearrangement uses TRBV29-1 and TRBJ2-7; D call uncertain. The sequence was obtained from a human donor with chronic lymphocytic leukemia. CDR3 sequence reads: CSAIRVKDEQYF. CDR3 bases: TGCAGCGCTATTAGGGTTAAGGACGAGCAGTACTTC.